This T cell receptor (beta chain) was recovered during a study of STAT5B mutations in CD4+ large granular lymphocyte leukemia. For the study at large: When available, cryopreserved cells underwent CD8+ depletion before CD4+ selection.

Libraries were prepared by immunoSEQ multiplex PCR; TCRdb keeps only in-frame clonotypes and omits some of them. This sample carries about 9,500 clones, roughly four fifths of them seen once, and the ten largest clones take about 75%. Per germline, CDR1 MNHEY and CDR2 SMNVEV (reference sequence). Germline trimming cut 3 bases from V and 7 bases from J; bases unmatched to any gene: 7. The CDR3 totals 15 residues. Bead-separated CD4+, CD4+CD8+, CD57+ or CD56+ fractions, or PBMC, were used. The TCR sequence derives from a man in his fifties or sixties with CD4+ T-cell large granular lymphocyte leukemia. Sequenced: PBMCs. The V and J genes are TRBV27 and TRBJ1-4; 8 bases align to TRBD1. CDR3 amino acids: CASSFRKTGGEKLFF. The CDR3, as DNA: TGTGCCAGCAGTTTTAGGAAAACAGGGGGTGAAAAACTGTTTTTT.